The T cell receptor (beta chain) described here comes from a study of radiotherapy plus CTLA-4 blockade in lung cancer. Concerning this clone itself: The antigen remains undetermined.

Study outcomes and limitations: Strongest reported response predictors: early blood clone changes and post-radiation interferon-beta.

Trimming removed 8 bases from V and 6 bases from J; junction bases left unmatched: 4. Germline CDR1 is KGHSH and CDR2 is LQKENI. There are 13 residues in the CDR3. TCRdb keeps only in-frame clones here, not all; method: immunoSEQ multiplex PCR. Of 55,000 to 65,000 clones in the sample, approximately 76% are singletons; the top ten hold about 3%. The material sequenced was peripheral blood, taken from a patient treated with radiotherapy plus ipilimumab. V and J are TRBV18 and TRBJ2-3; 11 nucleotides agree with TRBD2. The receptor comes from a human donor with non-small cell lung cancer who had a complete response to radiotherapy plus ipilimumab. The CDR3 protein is CASTSGSADTQYF. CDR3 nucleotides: TGTGCCAGCACTAGCGGGAGCGCGGATACGCAGTATTTT.